Listed below are T cell receptor beta chains from one sample, sequenced in a study of vaccination and CD4 T cells after COVID-19. What these receptors recognize is not known. TCRdb re-analysed the PCR reads in MiXCR, keeping a single row per CDR3 protein. The sample records around 7,800 distinct CDR3 sequences, 30% to 40% being singletons. Sequencing input: CD4+ T cells from blood, cultured in vitro. The source is a human donor in good health. Each CDR3 is given with its conserved first and last residue. A D gene is named only where the DNA matches it firmly. A row's size may be missing; if present it is once, few, many or a size class.

size: few
D: .
V: TRBV6-5
J: TRBJ1-1
DNA: TGTGCCAGCAGTTATTGGCAGGGCACTGAAGCTTTCTTT
CDR3: CASSYWQGTEAFF

size: .
D: TRBD1
V: TRBV18
J: TRBJ2-7
DNA: TGTGCCAGCTCACCTCCGGGACAGGGCTACGAGCAGTACTTC
CDR3: CASSPPGQGYEQYF

size: .
D: .
V: TRBV20-1
J: TRBJ1-2
DNA: TGCAGTGCTAGAGATCAGCAGGACTATGGCTACACCTTC
CDR3: CSARDQQDYGYTF

size: .
D: .
V: TRBV9
J: TRBJ1-2
DNA: TGTGCCCACGGGGGCTACACCTTC
CDR3: CAHGGYTF

size: .
D: .
V: TRBV21-1
J: TRBJ2-7
DNA: TGTGCCAGCAGCAACCGGGACAGGGCCTCCTACGAGCAGTACTTC
CDR3: CASSNRDRASYEQYF

size: few
D: .
V: TRBV20-1
J: TRBJ1-1
DNA: TGCAGTGCTAGTCGCTCGCAGTTCGGGTCGGGGCCAACTGAAGCTTTCTTT
CDR3: CSASRSQFGSGPTEAFF

size: .
D: TRBD2
V: TRBV19
J: TRBJ2-7
DNA: TGTGCCAGTAGTATCCAATGGGGGGGACCCTACGAGCAGTACTTC
CDR3: CASSIQWGGPYEQYF

size: few
D: .
V: TRBV20-1
J: TRBJ1-2
DNA: TGCAGTGCTTACATTGCGGCCGCACATGGCTACACCTTC
CDR3: CSAYIAAAHGYTF

size: .
D: .
V: TRBV7-2
J: TRBJ2-7
DNA: TGTGCCAGCACCGAGTACCTAAGAGACGAGCAGTACTTC
CDR3: CASTEYLRDEQYF

size: few
D: .
V: TRBV6-5
J: TRBJ1-1
DNA: TGTGCCAGCAGTTACGACGCTGAAGCTTTCTTT
CDR3: CASSYDAEAFF

size: few
D: .
V: TRBV20-1
J: TRBJ1-3
DNA: TGCAGTGCTAGGAGTTGGGCGGAATCTGGAAACACCATATATTTT
CDR3: CSARSWAESGNTIYF

size: few
D: .
V: TRBV2
J: TRBJ1-5
DNA: TGTGCCAGCAGTCCTGACGGGTACAATCAGCCCCAGCATTTT
CDR3: CASSPDGYNQPQHF

size: few
D: .
V: TRBV14
J: TRBJ1-2
DNA: TGTGCCAGCAGCCAAGATTGGGGTGGCTACACCTTC
CDR3: CASSQDWGGYTF

size: .
D: .
V: TRBV5-1
J: TRBJ1-2
DNA: TGCGCCAGCAGCTTACAGGGATTCGAAGGCTACACCTTC
CDR3: CASSLQGFEGYTF

size: .
D: .
V: TRBV30
J: TRBJ2-1
DNA: TGTGCCTGGAGTGTACAGGGAGTGAATGAGCAGTTCTTC
CDR3: CAWSVQGVNEQFF

size: few
D: TRBD1
V: TRBV14
J: TRBJ1-2
DNA: TGTGCCAGCAGCCAGGGGACAGCGGATGGCTACACCTTC
CDR3: CASSQGTADGYTF

size: few
D: .
V: TRBV6-1
J: TRBJ2-5
DNA: TGTGCCAGCAGTGAAGGGGGGGAGACCCAGTACTTC
CDR3: CASSEGGETQYF

size: few
D: .
V: TRBV20-1
J: TRBJ1-5
DNA: TGCAGTGCCGTCAAACTTGCCGGACACAATCAGCCCCAGCATTTT
CDR3: CSAVKLAGHNQPQHF

size: few
D: .
V: TRBV30
J: TRBJ1-2
DNA: TGTGCCTGGAGTTCCCAGTACCCGGGCTACACCTTC
CDR3: CAWSSQYPGYTF

size: few
D: TRBD1
V: TRBV7-9
J: TRBJ1-2
DNA: TGTGCCAGCAGCTTACACGCGGACAGGGGGGCCGGCTACACCTTC
CDR3: CASSLHADRGAGYTF

size: .
D: .
V: TRBV21-1
J: TRBJ2-3
DNA: TGTGCCAGCAGCAAACCGGGCTTCAGCACAGATACGCAGTATTTT
CDR3: CASSKPGFSTDTQYF

size: .
D: .
V: TRBV12-3/TRBV12-4
J: TRBJ2-1
DNA: TGTGCCAGCAGTTTTAGCTCTTCCTACAATGAGCAGTTCTTC
CDR3: CASSFSSSYNEQFF

size: .
D: .
V: TRBV7-2
J: TRBJ2-3
DNA: TGTGCCAGCAGCTTAGACAGGAGGGTCGCAGATACGCAGTATTTT
CDR3: CASSLDRRVADTQYF

size: .
D: TRBD2
V: TRBV4-2
J: TRBJ2-7
DNA: TGTGCCAGCAGCCAAGATGCGGGGGGGCCGGGCGAGCAGTACTTC
CDR3: CASSQDAGGPGEQYF

size: few
D: .
V: TRBV6-1
J: TRBJ1-5
DNA: TGTGCCAGCTCCACCCAATCGGCGGGAACTCATCAGCCCCAGCATTTT
CDR3: CASSTQSAGTHQPQHF

size: few
D: .
V: TRBV11-2
J: TRBJ2-1
DNA: TGTGCCAGCAGCTGGGACCGGAATGAGCAGTTCTTC
CDR3: CASSWDRNEQFF

size: .
D: .
V: TRBV29-1
J: TRBJ1-2
DNA: TGCAGCACGCGGGAAGATCTTAATGGCTACACCTTC
CDR3: CSTREDLNGYTF

size: .
D: .
V: TRBV6-1
J: TRBJ1-2
DNA: TGTGCCAGCAGTGAAAATCTGTCCCGGGGAAGACCTGGCTACACCTTC
CDR3: CASSENLSRGRPGYTF

size: .
D: .
V: TRBV30
J: TRBJ2-3
DNA: TGTGCCTGGAGTTCAACAGATACGCAGTATTTT
CDR3: CAWSSTDTQYF

size: few
D: .
V: TRBV27
J: TRBJ1-5
DNA: TGTGCCAGCAGTTTAGGAGGAGTCGAACAGCCCCAGCATTTT
CDR3: CASSLGGVEQPQHF

size: .
D: TRBD1
V: TRBV7-9
J: TRBJ1-6
DNA: TGTGCCAGCAGCTCTCAGATGACAGGGAATAATTCACCCCTCCACTTT
CDR3: CASSSQMTGNNSPLHF

size: .
D: TRBD1
V: TRBV3-1
J: TRBJ1-2
DNA: TGTGCCAGCAGCCCGGACAGGGGCCTGTATGGCTACACCTTC
CDR3: CASSPDRGLYGYTF

size: .
D: .
V: TRBV29-1
J: TRBJ1-1
DNA: TGCAGCGGCGGACGGCCCGCGAACACTGAAGCTTTCTTT
CDR3: CSGGRPANTEAFF

size: .
D: .
V: TRBV20-1
J: TRBJ1-2
DNA: TGCAGGGGAAAGGGGGTTAACTATGGCTACACCTTC
CDR3: CRGKGVNYGYTF

size: few
D: .
V: TRBV6-5
J: TRBJ1-5
DNA: TGTGCCAGCAGTTACTCCCCATCCGCGAATAGCAATCAGCCCCAGCATTTT
CDR3: CASSYSPSANSNQPQHF

size: .
D: .
V: TRBV7-9
J: TRBJ1-1
DNA: TGTGCCAGCAGCCCCTCGGGGCAGGTTACTGAAGCTTTCTTT
CDR3: CASSPSGQVTEAFF

size: .
D: .
V: TRBV7-9
J: TRBJ1-2
DNA: TGTGCCAGCAGCTTAGAAGTGGATTTCTATGGCTACACCTTC
CDR3: CASSLEVDFYGYTF

size: .
D: TRBD1
V: TRBV11-1
J: TRBJ2-5
DNA: TGTGCCAGCAGCAAAGGACAGGGACAAGAGACCCAGTACTTC
CDR3: CASSKGQGQETQYF

size: .
D: TRBD2
V: TRBV20-1
J: TRBJ2-3
DNA: TGCAGTGCTAGCGACACAGCGGGATCGCAGTATTTT
CDR3: CSASDTAGSQYF

size: few
D: .
V: TRBV20-1
J: TRBJ2-5
DNA: TGCAGTGCTAATAGGGGAACCCAGTACTTC
CDR3: CSANRGTQYF

size: few
D: TRBD2
V: TRBV27
J: TRBJ2-2
DNA: TGTGCCAGCAGTTCCTTAGGGACTAGCGGGGGGGCGAACACCGGGGAGCTGTTTTTT
CDR3: CASSSLGTSGGANTGELFF

size: .
D: .
V: TRBV6-1
J: TRBJ1-2
DNA: TGTGCCAGCAGTCCCGGGGTCTATGGCTACACCTTC
CDR3: CASSPGVYGYTF

size: .
D: .
V: TRBV6-5
J: TRBJ2-3
DNA: TGTGCCAGCAGTTCTGGGGGGATTGGCACAGATACGCAGTATTTT
CDR3: CASSSGGIGTDTQYF

size: few
D: .
V: TRBV7-2
J: TRBJ2-3
DNA: TGTGCCAGCAGCTCCTACACAGATACGCAGTATTTT
CDR3: CASSSYTDTQYF

size: .
D: .
V: TRBV19
J: TRBJ1-5
DNA: TGTGCCAGTAGTATTGGAGTCAATCAGCCCCAGCATTTT
CDR3: CASSIGVNQPQHF

size: .
D: .
V: TRBV20-1
J: TRBJ1-2
DNA: TGCAGTGCTTCCCGGACAGACTATGGCTACACCTTC
CDR3: CSASRTDYGYTF

size: few
D: TRBD1
V: TRBV5-6
J: TRBJ1-2
DNA: TGTGCCAGCAGCTTGGAGGGGGCCTATGGCTACACCTTC
CDR3: CASSLEGAYGYTF

size: few
D: .
V: TRBV20-1
J: TRBJ2-5
DNA: TGCAGTGCTAGCGGAGCGGCCGAAGAGACCCAGTACTTC
CDR3: CSASGAAEETQYF

size: .
D: .
V: TRBV7-3
J: TRBJ2-2
DNA: TGTGCCAGCGCGGCTTCGAGTTCCTCCTCCGGGGAGCTGTTTTTT
CDR3: CASAASSSSSGELFF

size: .
D: .
V: TRBV7-9
J: TRBJ2-1
DNA: TGTGCCAGCAGCCATCGAGGGGAAAATGAGCAGTTCTTC
CDR3: CASSHRGENEQFF

size: .
D: .
V: TRBV6-4
J: TRBJ2-2
DNA: TGTGCCAGCAGTGACGGGGACACCGGGGAGCTGTTTTTT
CDR3: CASSDGDTGELFF

size: .
D: TRBD2
V: TRBV12-5
J: TRBJ2-7
DNA: TGTGCTAGTGCCGGGGCGGGGGGGCAGCAGTACTTC
CDR3: CASAGAGGQQYF

size: .
D: TRBD1
V: TRBV12-3/TRBV12-4
J: TRBJ1-1
DNA: TGTGCCAGCAGTTGGACAGGACAGCAGAACACTGAAGCTTTCTTT
CDR3: CASSWTGQQNTEAFF

size: .
D: .
V: TRBV10-1
J: TRBJ2-7
DNA: TGCGCCAGCAGTGCTGGGGGGCCGAGGGAGCAGTACTTC
CDR3: CASSAGGPREQYF

size: .
D: .
V: TRBV12-3/TRBV12-4
J: TRBJ2-3
DNA: TGTGCCAGCCTGAGGTTCGGAACAGATACGCAGTATTTT
CDR3: CASLRFGTDTQYF